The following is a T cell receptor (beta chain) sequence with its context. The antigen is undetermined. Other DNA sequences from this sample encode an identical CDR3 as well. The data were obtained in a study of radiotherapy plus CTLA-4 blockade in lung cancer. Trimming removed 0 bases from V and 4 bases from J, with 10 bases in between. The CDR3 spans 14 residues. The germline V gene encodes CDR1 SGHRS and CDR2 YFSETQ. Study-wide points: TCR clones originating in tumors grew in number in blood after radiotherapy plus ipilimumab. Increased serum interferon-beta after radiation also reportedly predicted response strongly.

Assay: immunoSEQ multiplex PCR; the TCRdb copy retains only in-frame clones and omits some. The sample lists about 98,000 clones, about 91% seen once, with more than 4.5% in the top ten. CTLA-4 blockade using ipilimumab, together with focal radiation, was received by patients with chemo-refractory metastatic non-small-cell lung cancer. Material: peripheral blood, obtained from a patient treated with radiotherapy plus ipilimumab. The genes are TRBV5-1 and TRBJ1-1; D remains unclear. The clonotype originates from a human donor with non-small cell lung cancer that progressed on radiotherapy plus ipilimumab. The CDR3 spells CASSLVGVGTEAFF. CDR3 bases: TGCGCCAGCAGCTTGGTCGGGGTAGGCACTGAAGCTTTCTTT.